The rows below give T cell receptor beta chains drawn from one sample of a study of blood T cell repertoires in COVID-19. Assay: immunoSEQ multiplex PCR; the TCRdb copy retains only in-frame clones and omits some. In the table there are fewer than 300,000 clones, around 80% of which are singletons. The source material was peripheral blood. Receptors originate from a man older than 75 with acute or convalescent COVID-19. Each CDR3 is given with its conserved first and last residue. The order of the fields is D gene, J gene, V gene, clone size, CDR3 DNA, CDR3 protein. D genes are given only for firm matches. Some rows mark clone size as missing; the rest say once, few, many or name a class of expanded clone.

d_call: .
j_call: TRBJ2-2
v_call: TRBV4-1
clone_size: .
cdr3_nt: TGCGCCAGCAGCCAAGAGCGGTACACCGGGGAGCTGTTTTTT
cdr3_aa: CASSQERYTGELFF

d_call: .
j_call: TRBJ2-4
v_call: TRBV12-1
clone_size: .
cdr3_nt: TGTGCCAGCAGCTTTGGGGGGACACTAGCCAAAAACATTCAGTACTTC
cdr3_aa: CASSFGGTLAKNIQYF

d_call: TRBD1
j_call: TRBJ1-6
v_call: TRBV7-9
clone_size: .
cdr3_nt: TGTGCCAGCAGCGACCCATCGAGACAGGGATATAATTCACCCCTCCACTTT
cdr3_aa: CASSDPSRQGYNSPLHF

d_call: TRBD2
j_call: TRBJ2-3
v_call: TRBV5-1
clone_size: .
cdr3_nt: TGCGCCAGCAGCTGGACCCTTAGCGGGAGTGCAGATACGCAGTATTTT
cdr3_aa: CASSWTLSGSADTQYF

d_call: TRBD2
j_call: TRBJ2-7
v_call: TRBV2
clone_size: .
cdr3_nt: TGTGCCAGCAGCCCCAGGACTAGCGGGACCCACGAGCAGTACTTC
cdr3_aa: CASSPRTSGTHEQYF

d_call: TRBD2
j_call: TRBJ2-2
v_call: TRBV28
clone_size: .
cdr3_nt: TGTGCTGCAAACACCGGGACTAGCCTTTACACCGGGGAGCTGTTTTTT
cdr3_aa: CAANTGTSLYTGELFF

d_call: .
j_call: TRBJ2-7
v_call: TRBV7-9
clone_size: .
cdr3_nt: TGTGCCAGCAGCTTCACCTACAGGGCTTCCGTTTCCTACGAGCAGTACTTC
cdr3_aa: CASSFTYRASVSYEQYF

d_call: TRBD2
j_call: TRBJ2-5
v_call: TRBV18
clone_size: once
cdr3_nt: TGTGCCAGCTCACCAGAGGGAGGGAGGCTGCGGGACCAAGAGACCCAGTACTTC
cdr3_aa: CASSPEGGRLRDQETQYF

d_call: .
j_call: TRBJ2-1
v_call: TRBV15
clone_size: .
cdr3_nt: TGTGCCACCAGCAGACAGGTAGGAGGGCTATACAATGAGCAGTTCTTC
cdr3_aa: CATSRQVGGLYNEQFF

d_call: TRBD1
j_call: TRBJ1-4
v_call: TRBV29-1
clone_size: once
cdr3_nt: TGCAGCGTTGAGACAGGGGGTAATGAAAAACTGTTTTTT
cdr3_aa: CSVETGGNEKLFF

d_call: .
j_call: TRBJ2-7
v_call: TRBV5-1
clone_size: .
cdr3_nt: TGCGCCAGCAGCTTGGCCTCGGGGACACCCTCCTACGAGCAGTACTTC
cdr3_aa: CASSLASGTPSYEQYF

d_call: .
j_call: TRBJ1-6
v_call: TRBV2
clone_size: .
cdr3_nt: TGTGCCAGCACGACGGACAGTCGCAATTCACCCCTCCACTTT
cdr3_aa: CASTTDSRNSPLHF

d_call: TRBD2
j_call: TRBJ2-4
v_call: TRBV27
clone_size: few
cdr3_nt: TGTGCCAGCAGTTCGCCCCCCCCGGGACTAGCGGGGAGGGAAAACATTCAGTACTTC
cdr3_aa: CASSSPPPGLAGRENIQYF

d_call: TRBD2
j_call: TRBJ2-2
v_call: TRBV25-1
clone_size: .
cdr3_nt: TGTGCCAGCAGTGCTAGCGGATACACCGGGGAGCTGTTTTTT
cdr3_aa: CASSASGYTGELFF

d_call: TRBD1
j_call: TRBJ2-1
v_call: TRBV7-3
clone_size: .
cdr3_nt: TGTGCCAGCAGCCGTGACAGGGGAGGTTACAATGAGCAGTTCTTC
cdr3_aa: CASSRDRGGYNEQFF

d_call: .
j_call: TRBJ2-5
v_call: TRBV7-7
clone_size: .
cdr3_nt: TGTGCTAGCAGCTTCGGACTATCCGAAGAGACCCAGTACTTC
cdr3_aa: CASSFGLSEETQYF

d_call: TRBD2
j_call: TRBJ2-2
v_call: TRBV5-4
clone_size: .
cdr3_nt: TGTGCCAGCAGCTTGTCGTCTAGCGGGAGTCCCGGGGAGCTGTTTTTT
cdr3_aa: CASSLSSSGSPGELFF

d_call: .
j_call: TRBJ1-1
v_call: TRBV7-8
clone_size: .
cdr3_nt: TGTGCCAGCAGCTTACAGGTAATCAACACTGAAGCTTTCTTT
cdr3_aa: CASSLQVINTEAFF

d_call: .
j_call: TRBJ2-1
v_call: TRBV29-1
clone_size: .
cdr3_nt: TGCAGCTTTAGAACCTCCTACAATGAGCAGTTCTTC
cdr3_aa: CSFRTSYNEQFF

d_call: .
j_call: TRBJ2-1
v_call: TRBV5-4
clone_size: .
cdr3_nt: TGTGCCAGCAGCTTGAACGGCGGCACCTACAATGAGCAGTTCTTC
cdr3_aa: CASSLNGGTYNEQFF